This TCR beta chain came from a study of cytomegalovirus exposure and HLA in healthy donors. Study observations and caveats: Reportedly, fewer N-insertions than the approximately 680-donor mean appeared in an Asian-associated ancestry cluster in a later analysis.

This clone was found a few times. The target antigen is unknown. PCR employed 60 Vbeta and 13 Jbeta primers. Assay used: immunoSEQ multiplex PCR; TCRdb lists only in-frame clones, some missing. The sample has more than 95,000 clones, approximately 80% seen once. This clonotype was obtained from a man aged 25 to 40 in good health and CMV-seronegative. The sequenced sample was PBMCs.

Written as DNA, the CDR3 is TGTGCCAGTAGTATGATTTTGGCCGGGACAGGGAAAAATGAGCAGTTCTTC. This gives the protein CASSMILAGTGKNEQFF. The chain joins TRBV19 to TRBJ2-1, with 9 bases that match TRBD1. CDR1 and CDR2 (germline): LNHDA, SQIVND (reference sequence). V trimming: 3 bases; J trimming: 7 bases; junction bases outside the gene matches: 13. CDR3 length: 17 amino acids.